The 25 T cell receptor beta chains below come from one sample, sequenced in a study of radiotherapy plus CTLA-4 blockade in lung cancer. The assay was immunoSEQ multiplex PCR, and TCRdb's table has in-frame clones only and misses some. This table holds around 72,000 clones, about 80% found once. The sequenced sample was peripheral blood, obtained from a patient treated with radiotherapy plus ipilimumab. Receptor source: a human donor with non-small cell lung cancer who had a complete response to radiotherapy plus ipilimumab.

The CDR3 here is CASSVSGLPNEQFF. CDR3 nucleotide sequence: TGTGCCAGCAGCGTGTCGGGACTACCCAATGAGCAGTTCTTC. The chain joins TRBV9 to TRBJ2-1, with TRBD2 matching 7 bases. Germline V CDR1 and CDR2: SGDLS, YYNGEE. Trimming took 2 bases from V and 6 from J; bases not matched to a gene: 5. The CDR3 has 14 residues.

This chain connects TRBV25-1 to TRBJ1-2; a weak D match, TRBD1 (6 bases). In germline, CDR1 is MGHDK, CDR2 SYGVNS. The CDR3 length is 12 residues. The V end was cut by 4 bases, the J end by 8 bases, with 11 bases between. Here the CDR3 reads CASSGTGLGYTF. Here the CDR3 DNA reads TGTGCCAGCAGTGGTACAGGGTTGGGCTACACCTTC.

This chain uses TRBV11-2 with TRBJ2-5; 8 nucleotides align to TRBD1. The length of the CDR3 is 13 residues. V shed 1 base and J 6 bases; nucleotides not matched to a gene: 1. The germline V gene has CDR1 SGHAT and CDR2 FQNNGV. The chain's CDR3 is CASSLVRGQTQYF. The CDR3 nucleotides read TGTGCCAGCAGCTTAGTCAGGGGGCAGACCCAGTACTTC.

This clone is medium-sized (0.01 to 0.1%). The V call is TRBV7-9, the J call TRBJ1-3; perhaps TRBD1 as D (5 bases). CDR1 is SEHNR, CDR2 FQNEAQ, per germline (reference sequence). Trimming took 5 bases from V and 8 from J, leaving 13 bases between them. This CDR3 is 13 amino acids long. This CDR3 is CASSPGTRDTIYF. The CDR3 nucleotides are TGTGCCAGCAGCCCAGGGACGCGGGACACCATATATTTT.

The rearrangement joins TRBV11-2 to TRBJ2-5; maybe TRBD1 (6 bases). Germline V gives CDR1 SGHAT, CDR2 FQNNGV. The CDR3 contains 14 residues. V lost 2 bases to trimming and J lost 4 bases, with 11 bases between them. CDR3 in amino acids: CASSLNRAGETQYF. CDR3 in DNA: TGTGCCAGCAGCTTAAACAGGGCGGGAGAGACCCAGTACTTC.

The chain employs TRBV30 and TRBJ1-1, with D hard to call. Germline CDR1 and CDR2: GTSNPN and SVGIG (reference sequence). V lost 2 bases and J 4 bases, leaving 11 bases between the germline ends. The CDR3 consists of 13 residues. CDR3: CAWSNVGSTEAFF. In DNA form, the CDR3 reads TGTGCCTGGAGTAATGTGGGAAGCACTGAAGCTTTCTTT.

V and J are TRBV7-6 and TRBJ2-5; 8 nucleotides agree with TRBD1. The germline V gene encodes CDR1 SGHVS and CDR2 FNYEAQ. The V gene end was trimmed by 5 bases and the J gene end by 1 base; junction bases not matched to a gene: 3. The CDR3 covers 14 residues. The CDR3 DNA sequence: TGTGCCAGCAGCCAGGGGACAGGCCAAGAGACCCAGTACTTC. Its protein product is CASSQGTGQETQYF.

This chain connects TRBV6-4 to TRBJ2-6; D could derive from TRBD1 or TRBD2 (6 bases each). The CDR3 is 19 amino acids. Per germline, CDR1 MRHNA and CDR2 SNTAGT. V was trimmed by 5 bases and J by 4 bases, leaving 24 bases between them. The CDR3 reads CASSPLPGALGSGANVLTF. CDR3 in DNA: TGTGCCAGCAGTCCACTCCCGGGGGCTCTCGGATCCGGGGCCAACGTCCTGACTTTC.

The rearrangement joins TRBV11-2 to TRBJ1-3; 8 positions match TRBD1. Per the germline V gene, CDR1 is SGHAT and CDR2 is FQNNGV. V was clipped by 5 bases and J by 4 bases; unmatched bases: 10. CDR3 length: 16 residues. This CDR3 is CASSQPRTGSGNTIYF. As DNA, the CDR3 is TGTGCCAGCAGCCAACCCCGGACAGGGTCGGGAAACACCATATATTTT.

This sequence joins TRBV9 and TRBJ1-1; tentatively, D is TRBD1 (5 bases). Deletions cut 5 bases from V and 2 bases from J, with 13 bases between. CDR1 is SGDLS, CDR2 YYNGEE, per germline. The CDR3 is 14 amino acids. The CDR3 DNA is TGTGCCAGCAGGACGCCAGGGAGTAACACTGAAGCTTTCTTT. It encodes CASRTPGSNTEAFF.

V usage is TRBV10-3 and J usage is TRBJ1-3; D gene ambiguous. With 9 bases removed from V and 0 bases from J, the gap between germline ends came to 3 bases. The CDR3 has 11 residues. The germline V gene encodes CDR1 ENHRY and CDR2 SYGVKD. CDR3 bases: TGTGCCATTCACTCTGGAAACACCATATATTTT. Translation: CAIHSGNTIYF.

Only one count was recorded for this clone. The CDR3 DNA reads as TGCGCCAGCAGCTTGGCCAAGGGTCAAGATACGCAGTATTTT. The encoded protein is CASSLAKGQDTQYF. The rearrangement uses TRBV5-1 and TRBJ2-3, with D hard to call. Per the germline V gene, CDR1 is SGHRS and CDR2 is YFSETQ. Trimming stripped 0 bases from V and 5 bases from J, with 10 bases between. The CDR3 loop spans 14 amino acids.

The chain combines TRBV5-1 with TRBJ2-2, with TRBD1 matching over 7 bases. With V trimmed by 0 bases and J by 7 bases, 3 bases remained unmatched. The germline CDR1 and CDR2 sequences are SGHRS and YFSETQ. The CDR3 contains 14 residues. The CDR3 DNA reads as TGCGCCAGCAGCTTGGAAGGGGGCAACGGGGAGCTGTTTTTT. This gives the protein CASSLEGGNGELFF.

CDR3 coding DNA: TGTGCCAGCAGTTCCACCCGGACAGGGGGCGCCCCCGAAGGCTACACCTTC. This gives the protein CASSSTRTGGAPEGYTF. The V gene is TRBV27, the J gene TRBJ1-2; TRBD1 agrees at 11 bases. Germline assignment: CDR1 MNHEY and CDR2 SMNVEV (reference sequence). This CDR3 is built from 17 residues. With 4 bases clipped from V and 8 bases from J, the junction kept 15 bases outside the gene matches.

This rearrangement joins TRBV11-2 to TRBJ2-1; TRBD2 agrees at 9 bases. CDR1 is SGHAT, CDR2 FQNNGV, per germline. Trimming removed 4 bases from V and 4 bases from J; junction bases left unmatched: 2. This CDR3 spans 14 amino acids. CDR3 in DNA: TGTGCCAGCAGCTACCTAGCGGGATACAATGAGCAGTTCTTC. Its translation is CASSYLAGYNEQFF.

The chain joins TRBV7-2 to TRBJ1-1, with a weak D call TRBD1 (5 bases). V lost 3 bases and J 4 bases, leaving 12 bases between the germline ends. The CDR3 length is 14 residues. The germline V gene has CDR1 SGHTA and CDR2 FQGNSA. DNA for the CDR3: TGTGCCAGCAGCTTCCAGGTGAGGGGCACTGAAGCTTTCTTT. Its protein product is CASSFQVRGTEAFF.

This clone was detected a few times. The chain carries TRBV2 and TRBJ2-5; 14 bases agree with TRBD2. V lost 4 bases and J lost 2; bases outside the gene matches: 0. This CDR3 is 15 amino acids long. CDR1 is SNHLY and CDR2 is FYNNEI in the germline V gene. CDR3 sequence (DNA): TGTGCCAGCAGTGGGACTAGCGGGGGGCAAGAGACCCAGTACTTC. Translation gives CASSGTSGGQETQYF.

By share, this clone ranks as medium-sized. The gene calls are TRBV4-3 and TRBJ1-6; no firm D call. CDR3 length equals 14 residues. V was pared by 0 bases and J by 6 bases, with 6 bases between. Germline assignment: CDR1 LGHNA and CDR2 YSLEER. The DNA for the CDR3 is TGCGCCAGCAGCCAAGATCCCGGTAATTCACCCCTCCACTTT. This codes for CASSQDPGNSPLHF.

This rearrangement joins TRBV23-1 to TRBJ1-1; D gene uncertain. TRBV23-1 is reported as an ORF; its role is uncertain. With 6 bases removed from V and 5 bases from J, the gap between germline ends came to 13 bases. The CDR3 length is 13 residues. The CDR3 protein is CASSPGRGTEAFF. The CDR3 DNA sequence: TGCGCCAGCAGCCCCGGGAGAGGAACTGAAGCTTTCTTT.

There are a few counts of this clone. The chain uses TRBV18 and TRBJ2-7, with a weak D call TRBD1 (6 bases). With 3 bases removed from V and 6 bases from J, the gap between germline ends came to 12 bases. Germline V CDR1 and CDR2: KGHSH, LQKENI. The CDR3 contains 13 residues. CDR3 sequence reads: CASSPYQGTEQYV. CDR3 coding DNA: TGTGCCAGCTCACCCTATCAGGGGACCGAGCAGTACGTC.

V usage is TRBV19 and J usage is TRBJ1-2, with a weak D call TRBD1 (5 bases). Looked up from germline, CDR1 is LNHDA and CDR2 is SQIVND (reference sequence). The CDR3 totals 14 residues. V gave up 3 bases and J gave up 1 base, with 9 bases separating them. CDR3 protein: CASSISRGNYGYTF. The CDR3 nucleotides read TGTGCCAGTAGTATTTCTAGGGGTAACTATGGCTACACCTTC.

For the CDR3, the DNA is TGTGCCAGCATGGGTCAGCTGGGGGGCACTGAAGCTTTCTTT. Protein: CASMGQLGGTEAFF. This chain links TRBV5-8 with TRBJ1-1, with D tentatively TRBD1 (5 bases). Germline V lookup: CDR1 SGHTS, CDR2 YDEGEE. V shed 6 bases and J shed 4 bases, with 16 bases lying between them. The CDR3 totals 14 residues.

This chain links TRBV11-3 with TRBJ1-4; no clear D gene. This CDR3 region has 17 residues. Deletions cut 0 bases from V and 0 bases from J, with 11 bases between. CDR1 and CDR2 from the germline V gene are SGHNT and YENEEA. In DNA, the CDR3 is TGTGCCAGCAGCTTAGATCTCTTCGGAGCAACTAATGAAAAACTGTTTTTT. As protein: CASSLDLFGATNEKLFF.

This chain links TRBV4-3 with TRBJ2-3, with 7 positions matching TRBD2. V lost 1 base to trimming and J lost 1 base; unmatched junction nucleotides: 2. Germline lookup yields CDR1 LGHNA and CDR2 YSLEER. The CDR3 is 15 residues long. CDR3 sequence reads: CASSQGGSRTDTQYF. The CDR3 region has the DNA TGCGCCAGCAGCCAAGGCGGGAGTCGCACAGATACGCAGTATTTT.

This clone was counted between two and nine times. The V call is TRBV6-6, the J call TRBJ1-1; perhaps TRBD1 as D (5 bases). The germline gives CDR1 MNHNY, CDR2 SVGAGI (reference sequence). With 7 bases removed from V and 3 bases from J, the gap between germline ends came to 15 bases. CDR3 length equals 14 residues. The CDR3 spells CASKSDRDYTEAFF. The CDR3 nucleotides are TGTGCCAGCAAGTCAGACAGAGATTACACTGAAGCTTTCTTT.